One TCR beta chain is described in this entry. The antigen is not known. This sample was included in a study of cytomegalovirus exposure and HLA in healthy donors. Study-level results: TRBV6-2, TRBV6-3 and some other V segments were excluded as indistinguishable.

Trimming left V 0 bases short and J 7 bases short, with 14 bases between. Germline V gene lookup returns CDR1 SGDLS and CDR2 YYNGEE. The CDR3 is 15 amino acids. The PCR made use of 60 Vbeta and 13 Jbeta primers. Some clones are missing from TCRdb's copy, which holds only in-frame ones; the method was immunoSEQ multiplex PCR. The table records about 170,000 clones, around 77% of them present only once. The rearrangement uses TRBV9 and TRBJ2-4, with D possibly matching TRBD1 (6 bases). The receptor was isolated from a female donor in good health and CMV-seronegative. The sample comprised PBMCs. The CDR3 region is CASSVEGTRLNIQYF. The CDR3 DNA follows: TGTGCCAGCAGCGTAGAGGGGACACGCCTGAACATTCAGTACTTC.